Following are 25 T cell receptor beta chains from one sample sequenced in a study of shared clonotypes between healthy human individuals. Clones were read by immunoSEQ multiplex PCR, and TCRdb kept only the in-frame ones, dropping some. The sample consists of 650,000 to 800,000 clones, 55% to 75% of them appearing once. Sequences were obtained from memory CD4+ T cells sorted from blood. Noted subset: CD45RA-negative fraction. The receptors originated from a woman in her 30s in good health.

The genes are TRBV15 and TRBJ1-5; 9 bases line up with TRBD1. Germline V gene sequence: CDR1 LNHNV, CDR2 YYDKDF (reference sequence). V shed 3 bases and J 7 bases; nucleotides not matched to a gene: 7. This CDR3 has 15 amino acids. This CDR3 is CATSSSGTGFQPQHF. CDR3 nucleotides: TGTGCCACCAGCAGCTCCGGGACAGGGTTCCAGCCCCAGCATTTT.

V usage is TRBV11-2 and J usage is TRBJ2-3, with D possibly TRBD2 on 5 matching bases. This CDR3 region has 16 residues. CDR1 SGHAT and CDR2 FQNNGV come from the germline V gene. Between the trimmed V and J ends, which lost 2 bases and 3 bases, there was a span of 15 bases. CDR3 DNA sequence: TGTGCCAGCAGCTTAACACGCGGACTGGGGACAGATACGCAGTATTTT. Translation gives CASSLTRGLGTDTQYF.

This clone was observed a single time. The chain combines TRBV6-6 with TRBJ1-3; D remains ambiguous. There are 15 residues in the CDR3. Trimming cost V 2 bases and J 4 bases, with 12 bases left between them. The germline CDR1 and CDR2 sequences are MNHNY and SVGAGI (reference sequence). Here the CDR3 DNA reads TGTGCCAGCAGTTACAGCAGTTCCTTAGGAAACACCATATATTTT. Translated, it gives CASSYSSSLGNTIYF.

With regard to this clone: A much larger clone differs from this one at a single base, so this may be a read error. Other DNA sequences within the sample encode an identical CDR3. This rearrangement joins TRBV6-5 to TRBJ2-7, with D perhaps TRBD2 (7 bases). V lost 2 bases and J 3 bases, leaving 14 bases between the germline ends. Germline loops: CDR1 MNHEY, CDR2 SVGAGI. This CDR3 has 15 residues. CDR3 in DNA: TGTGCCAGCAGTTACGGGGGGGCCGGGGGCTACGAGCAGTACTTC. It is translated as CASSYGGAGGYEQYF.

CDR3 in DNA: TGTGCCAGCAGCTACCGAGTTTTGACGGGAAACACTGAAGCTTTCTTT. This codes for CASSYRVLTGNTEAFF. The rearrangement links TRBV7-2 to TRBJ1-1, with no clear D. The CDR3 length is 16 residues. Trimming removed 4 bases at V and 2 bases at J, with 17 bases between. Germline-derived CDR1 and CDR2 are SGHTA and FQGNSA.

This clone showed up many times. CDR3 nucleotides: TGTGCCATCAGTACGACAGGGACTGGAAACACCATATATTTT. Translation: CAISTTGTGNTIYF. The V and J genes are TRBV10-3 and TRBJ1-3; TRBD1 aligns across 7 bases. V lost 5 bases and J lost 2; bases outside the gene matches: 3. Per germline, CDR1 ENHRY and CDR2 SYGVKD. This CDR3 has 14 amino acids.

This clone was detected ten times or more. The gene calls are TRBV5-1 and TRBJ2-3; 12 bases are a match to TRBD1. Germline CDR1 is SGHRS and CDR2 is YFSETQ. Trimming at V came to 0 bases and at J to 6 bases, leaving 8 bases not matched to a gene. The CDR3 extends over 17 amino acids. CDR3 amino acids: CASSLAPRDRGPDTQYF. The CDR3 DNA reads as TGCGCCAGCAGCTTGGCCCCTAGGGACAGGGGGCCCGATACGCAGTATTTT.

The V gene is TRBV5-8, the J gene TRBJ2-5; TRBD2 is a possible D gene (7 bases). V lost 9 bases and J lost 3, with 18 bases in between. Germline V CDR1 and CDR2: SGHTS, YDEGEE. This CDR3 spans 14 amino acids. The CDR3 sequence: CATRGGRAEETQYF. CDR3 nucleotide sequence: TGTGCCACCCGAGGGGGGAGGGCCGAAGAGACCCAGTACTTC.

This chain links TRBV30 with TRBJ2-2; tentative D call: TRBD2 (5 bases). The CDR3 is 13 residues long. Germline assignment: CDR1 GTSNPN and CDR2 SVGIG (reference sequence). V was trimmed by 0 bases and J by 8 bases, leaving 10 bases between them. As DNA, the CDR3 is TGTGCCTGGAGTGTACGGGGATCTGGGGAGCTGTTTTTT. This translates into CAWSVRGSGELFF.

This sequence joins TRBV19 and TRBJ2-5; the D is unclear. CDR1 LNHDA and CDR2 SQIVND come from the germline V gene (reference sequence). Deletions cut 3 bases from V and 1 base from J, with 9 bases between. There are 14 residues in the CDR3. CDR3 in amino acids: CASSISTAQETQYF. The CDR3 region has the DNA TGTGCCAGTAGTATTAGCACGGCCCAAGAGACCCAGTACTTC.

The V gene is TRBV6-5, the J gene TRBJ2-5; no firm D call. V lost 6 bases and J lost 3, with 11 bases in between. The V gene's germline CDR1 is MNHEY and CDR2 SVGAGI. The CDR3 extends over 13 amino acids. The CDR3 reads CASRVPSEETQYF. The CDR3 DNA is TGTGCCAGCAGAGTTCCGTCGGAAGAGACCCAGTACTTC.

This chain uses TRBV6-5 with TRBJ1-2; D not resolved. Germline V gene lookup returns CDR1 MNHEY and CDR2 SVGAGI. CDR3 length: 11 residues. V gave up 8 bases and J gave up 3 bases, with 7 bases separating them. For the CDR3, the DNA is TGTGCCAGCGGCCCCTACTATGGCTACACCTTC. It encodes CASGPYYGYTF.

The rearrangement joins TRBV15 to TRBJ1-2; D is undetermined. Deletions cut 3 bases from V and 4 bases from J, with 9 bases between. The germline V gene has CDR1 LNHNV and CDR2 YYDKDF (reference sequence). The CDR3 contains 13 residues. CDR3 protein: CATSRGSGYGYTF. Written as DNA, the CDR3 is TGTGCCACCAGCAGGGGCAGTGGCTATGGCTACACCTTC.

The chain employs TRBV18 and TRBJ2-5, with no clear D. Trimming left V 0 bases short and J 0 bases short, with 5 bases between. Germline CDR1 is KGHSH and CDR2 is LQKENI. This CDR3 is built from 14 residues. CDR3 sequence (DNA): TGTGCCAGCTCACCACCGGGCTACCAAGAGACCCAGTACTTC. It codes for CASSPPGYQETQYF.

This clone appeared a few times. The CDR3 here is CASSRGAQGIYGYTF. In DNA, the CDR3 is TGTGCCAGCAGCCGGGGAGCCCAGGGGATCTATGGCTACACCTTC. The chain uses TRBV11-2 and TRBJ1-2; tentative D call: TRBD1 (6 bases). Germline V gene sequence: CDR1 SGHAT, CDR2 FQNNGV. V lost 5 bases, J lost 4 bases, and 17 bases lay in between. The CDR3 has 15 amino acids.

The rearrangement uses TRBV6-5 and TRBJ1-1; maybe TRBD1 (6 bases). V shed 6 bases and J shed 4 bases, with 15 bases lying between them. This CDR3 spans 14 amino acids. CDR1 and CDR2 (germline): MNHEY, SVGAGI. This chain's CDR3 is CASSRDRPITEAFF. Here the CDR3 DNA reads TGTGCCAGCAGCCGAGACAGGCCCATCACTGAAGCTTTCTTT.

This chain connects TRBV9 to TRBJ2-5, with D possibly being TRBD1 (7 bases). The V gene lost 3 bases and the J gene lost 7 bases, with 10 bases spanning the gap. Germline V CDR1 and CDR2: SGDLS, YYNGEE. This CDR3 region has 12 residues. CDR3 amino acids: CASSGRGATQYF. The CDR3 DNA is TGTGCCAGCAGCGGCAGGGGGGCGACCCAGTACTTC.

V gene TRBV2 combines with J gene TRBJ1-5; D is uncertain. With 1 base removed from V and 7 bases from J, the gap between germline ends came to 8 bases. Germline CDR1 is SNHLY and CDR2 is FYNNEI. CDR3 size: 13 residues. For the CDR3, the DNA is TGTGCCAGCAGTGAAGTCGCGAGGCAGCCCCAGCATTTT. This encodes CASSEVARQPQHF.

The V call is TRBV11-2, the J call TRBJ2-4; 11 bases line up with TRBD2. V lost 5 bases, J lost 6 bases, and 9 bases stayed unmatched. CDR1 is SGHAT and CDR2 is FQNNGV in the germline V gene. The CDR3 has 16 residues. CDR3 residues: CASSPRTSGFVNIQYF. The CDR3 DNA reads as TGTGCCAGCAGCCCACGGACTAGCGGGTTTGTAAACATTCAGTACTTC. The full variable domain, completed using reference TRBV11-2 and TRBJ2-4, is EAGVAQSPRYKIIEKRQSVAFWCNPISGHATLYWYQQILGQGPKLLIQFQNNGVVDDSQLPKDRFSAERLKGVDSTLKIQPAKLEDSAVYLCASSPRTSGFVNIQYFGAGTRLSVL.

The rearrangement uses TRBV28 and TRBJ1-4; 7 bases are a match to TRBD1. With 8 bases clipped from V and 6 bases from J, the junction kept 3 bases outside the gene matches. CDR1 and CDR2 (germline): MDHEN, SYDVKM. There are 12 residues in the CDR3. CDR3 residues: CASQTGHEKLFF. The CDR3 bases are TGTGCCAGCCAGACAGGGCATGAAAAACTGTTTTTT.

This clone was seen a handful of times. The chain links TRBV5-6 to TRBJ1-3; no clear D gene. Germline assignment: CDR1 SGHDT and CDR2 YYEEEE. The CDR3 spans 15 residues. Trimming took off 1 base at V and 0 bases at J, with 8 bases between the two ends. The CDR3: CASSLFTVSGNTIYF. The CDR3 DNA sequence: TGTGCCAGCAGCTTGTTTACAGTCTCTGGAAACACCATATATTTT. The whole variable domain, remainder taken from reference TRBV5-6 and TRBJ1-3, is DAGVTQSPTHLIKTRGQQVTLRCSPKSGHDTVSWYQQALGQGPQFIFQYYEEEERQRGNFPDRFSGHQFPNYSSELNVNALLLGDSALYLCASSLFTVSGNTIYFGEGSWLTVV.

The V gene is TRBV6-5, the J gene TRBJ2-1; 8 bases line up with TRBD1. The V gene's germline CDR1 is MNHEY and CDR2 SVGAGI. CDR3 length: 13 residues. Trimming at V came to 6 bases and at J to 10 bases, leaving 8 bases not matched to a gene. CDR3 nucleotide sequence: TGTGCCAGCAGCGAGGACAGGGTCTGGGAGCAGTTCTTC. Translated, it gives CASSEDRVWEQFF.

The chain links TRBV18 to TRBJ1-1; D is ambiguous. CDR3 length equals 11 residues. V lost 4 bases and J 4 bases, leaving 4 bases between the germline ends. Germline V gene sequence: CDR1 KGHSH, CDR2 LQKENI. CDR3 residues: CASSQGTEAFF. The DNA of the CDR3 is TGTGCCAGCTCACAGGGCACTGAAGCTTTCTTT.

The J gene is TRBJ1-6, the V gene TRBV2, with D perhaps matching TRBD1 (5 bases). This CDR3 contains 14 residues. The germline V and J ends were trimmed by 6 bases and 4 bases, with 10 bases remaining between them. The V gene's germline CDR1 is SNHLY and CDR2 FYNNEI. CDR3 bases: TGTGCCAGCAGAGAGGGACGGTATAATTCACCCCTCCACTTT. It specifies CASREGRYNSPLHF.

The chain is built from TRBV5-1 and TRBJ2-3; a weak D match, TRBD2 (6 bases). Germline CDR1 reads SGHRS; CDR2 reads YFSETQ. CDR3 length: 14 residues. V shed 6 bases and J shed 8 bases, with 19 bases lying between them. CDR3 residues: CASTPGQAGSTQYF. For the CDR3, the DNA is TGCGCCAGCACGCCGGGCCAAGCGGGTAGTACGCAGTATTTT.